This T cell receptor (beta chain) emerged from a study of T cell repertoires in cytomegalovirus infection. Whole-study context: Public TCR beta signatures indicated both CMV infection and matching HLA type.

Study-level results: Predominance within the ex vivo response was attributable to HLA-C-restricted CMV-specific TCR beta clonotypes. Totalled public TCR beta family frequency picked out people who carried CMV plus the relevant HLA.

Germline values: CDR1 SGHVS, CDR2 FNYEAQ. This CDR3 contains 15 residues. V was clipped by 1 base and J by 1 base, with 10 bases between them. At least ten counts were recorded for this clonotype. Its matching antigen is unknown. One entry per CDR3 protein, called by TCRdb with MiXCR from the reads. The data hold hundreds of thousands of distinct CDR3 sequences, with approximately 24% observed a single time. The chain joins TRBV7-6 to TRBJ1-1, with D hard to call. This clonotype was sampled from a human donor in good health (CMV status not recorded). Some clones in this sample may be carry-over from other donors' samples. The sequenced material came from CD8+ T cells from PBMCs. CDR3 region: CASSLGQDGNTEAFF. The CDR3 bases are TGTGCCAGCAGCTTAGGCCAGGATGGGAACACTGAAGCTTTCTTT.